This entry lists 3 T cell receptor beta chains sequenced from one sample in a study of lymphopenia after photon versus proton radiotherapy. Profiling relied on immunoSEQ multiplex PCR, and the TCRdb table lists in-frame clones only, not all of them. The sample lists some 29,000 clones; over 75% were seen once. The material was peripheral blood, obtained from a patient treated with photon-based radiotherapy. The receptors stem from a man aged 50 or older with gastric cancer.

The rearrangement links TRBV7-2 to TRBJ2-5; 16 bases line up with TRBD2. In germline, CDR1 is SGHTA, CDR2 FQGNSA. The CDR3 runs to 17 residues. J gave up 5 bases and V 3 bases, and 6 bases lay outside the gene matches. The CDR3 DNA reads as TGTGCCAGCAGCTTCGGGACTAGCGGGGGGGCGTATGAGACCCAGTACTTC. Translation gives CASSFGTSGGAYETQYF.

The chain employs TRBV6-1 and TRBJ2-7, with a tentative D call TRBD1 (6 bases). Trimming pared 2 bases from V and 2 bases from J, leaving 16 bases between. Germline loops: CDR1 MNHNS, CDR2 SASEGT. The CDR3 length is 16 residues. The CDR3: CASSERRGQSPYEQYV. The CDR3 nucleotides are TGTGCCAGCAGTGAACGACGTGGACAGTCCCCCTACGAGCAGTACGTC.

The chain carries TRBV2 and TRBJ1-3; D uncertain. The germline V and J ends were trimmed by 5 bases and 0 bases, with 8 bases remaining between them. Germline CDR1 and CDR2: SNHLY and FYNNEI. This CDR3 is 14 amino acids long. CDR3 loop: CASSSWVSGNTIYF. The DNA of the CDR3 is TGTGCCAGCAGTTCATGGGTCTCTGGAAACACCATATATTTT.